The 5 T cell receptor beta chains below were found in one sample sequenced in a study of T-cell memory formation after mild COVID-19. TCRdb redid the calling of the 5' RACE reads with MiXCR, one entry per CDR3 protein. The sample lists about 350,000 distinct CDR3 sequences, 20% to 25% occurring once. Sequencing used PBMCs or a T cell subset sorted from them (not recorded which). All receptors derive from a man younger than 30 who had mild COVID-19 (a few samples of this study predate the infection). Cell type and time point are not known.

This clonotype was observed many times. J is TRBJ2-2 and V is TRBV4-3, with D unclear. In germline, CDR1 is LGHNA, CDR2 YSLEER. V lost 0 bases and J lost 0, with 5 bases in between. The CDR3 totals 15 residues. CDR3 in DNA: TGCGCCAGCAGCCAAGAGGCCCCGAACACCGGGGAGCTGTTTTTT. This gives the protein CASSQEAPNTGELFF.

This clonotype was observed a handful of times. With a much larger clone just one base away, this may be a read error. The chain carries TRBV5-4 and TRBJ2-7; 8 positions agree with TRBD1. CDR1 and CDR2 from the germline V gene are SGHNT and YYREEE (reference sequence). CDR3 length: 13 amino acids. The CDR3 region is CASSPGQGYGQYF. In DNA, the CDR3 is TGTGCCAGCAGTCCCGGACAGGGCTACGGGCAGTACTTC. Drawing the rest from reference TRBV5-4 and TRBJ2-7, the complete variable domain is ETGVTQSPTHLIKTRGQQVTLRCSSQSGHNTVSWYQQALGQGPQFIFQYYREEENGRGNFPPRFSGLQFPNYSSELNVNALELDDSALYLCASSPGQGYGQYFGPGTRLTVT.

This clonotype was seen a handful of times. The chain has TRBV27 and TRBJ2-2; TRBD2 is a possible D gene (6 bases). This CDR3 is built from 16 residues. Trimming took off 4 bases at V and 1 base at J, with 13 bases between the two ends. Germline CDR1 MNHEY, CDR2 SMNVEV (reference sequence). The CDR3 region has the DNA TGTGCCAGCAGTTACCGCGGGACGGGGAACACCGGGGAGCTGTTTTTT. It codes for CASSYRGTGNTGELFF.

The chain has TRBV5-1 and TRBJ2-5; 12 bases fit TRBD2. This CDR3 has 18 amino acids. V lost 4 bases to trimming and J lost 1 base; unmatched junction nucleotides: 11. Germline V gene lookup returns CDR1 SGHRS and CDR2 YFSETQ. Here the CDR3 reads CASSETSGGRPFQETQYF. In DNA form, the CDR3 reads TGCGCCAGCAGCGAAACTAGCGGGGGGCGCCCCTTCCAAGAGACCCAGTACTTC. The variable domain in full, with the rest retrieved from reference TRBV5-1 and TRBJ2-5, is KAGVTQTPRYLIKTRGQQVTLSCSPISGHRSVSWYQQTPGQGLQFLFEYFSETQRNKGNFPGRFSGRQFSNSRSEMNVSTLELGDSALYLCASSETSGGRPFQETQYFGPGTRLLVL.

The chain couples TRBV5-1 to TRBJ2-3; D is unresolved. Between the trimmed V and J ends, which lost 4 bases and 5 bases, there was a span of 14 bases. CDR1 and CDR2 (germline): SGHRS, YFSETQ. This CDR3 is built from 14 residues. The CDR3 reads CASSLAAHKDTQYF. CDR3 DNA: TGCGCCAGCAGCCTGGCAGCCCACAAAGATACGCAGTATTTT.